The 28 T cell receptor beta chains presented below share a single source sample, sequenced in a study of glioma-infiltrating T cells after dendritic cell vaccination. TCRdb's table, derived via immunoSEQ multiplex PCR, lists solely in-frame clones and lacks some. Seen here are roughly 60,000 clones, more than 75% observed once, and the top ten hold around a tenth. Time point noted: after dendritic cell vaccination, including at tumor progression/relapse. The source material was blood, sampled after dendritic cell vaccination. These receptors came from a human donor with glioblastoma.

The rearrangement links TRBV19 to TRBJ1-2; TRBD1 is a possible D gene (6 bases). V dropped 6 bases and J dropped 5 bases, with 16 bases sitting between them. Looked up from germline, CDR1 is LNHDA and CDR2 is SQIVND (reference sequence). This CDR3 comprises 14 residues. CDR3 amino acids: CASRQDSSAYGYTF. The CDR3, as DNA: TGTGCCAGTAGACAGGACAGCTCCGCTTATGGCTACACCTTC.

V gene TRBV27 combines with J gene TRBJ1-2; D might be TRBD1 (6 bases). The CDR3 sequence is 15 residues long. Germline CDR1 MNHEY, CDR2 SMNVEV (reference sequence). V was shortened by 5 bases and J by 4 bases, with 17 bases between the two germline ends. The CDR3 DNA follows: TGTGCCAGCAGTCTCACGGGGGGCAGTCTCTATGGCTACACCTTC. Its protein product is CASSLTGGSLYGYTF.

The chain uses TRBV19 and TRBJ2-1; TRBD2 matches at 12 bases. There are 17 residues in the CDR3. The germline gives CDR1 LNHDA, CDR2 SQIVND (reference sequence). V was clipped by 3 bases and J by 8 bases; unmatched bases: 11. As DNA, the CDR3 is TGTGCCAGTAGTATTCTAGCGGGAGGGCCATCGTCCCATGAGCAGTTCTTC. This translates into CASSILAGGPSSHEQFF.

This clone has just one count. The CDR3 protein is CASSVGQGVIETQYF. In DNA, the CDR3 is TGTGCCAGCAGCGTAGGCCAGGGGGTGATAGAGACCCAGTACTTC. V usage is TRBV9 and J usage is TRBJ2-5; 7 nucleotides line up with TRBD1. Trimming removed 0 bases from V and 4 bases from J; junction bases left unmatched: 6. In germline, CDR1 is SGDLS, CDR2 YYNGEE. The length of the CDR3 is 15 residues. The full variable domain, in which reference TRBV9 and TRBJ2-5 provide the parts outside the CDR3, is DSGVTQTPKHLITATGQRVTLRCSPRSGDLSVYWYQQSLDQGLQFLIQYYNGEERAKGNILERFSAQQFPDLHSELNLSSLELGDSALYFCASSVGQGVIETQYFGPGTRLLVL.

V gene TRBV6-6 combines with J gene TRBJ1-2; D possibly corresponds to TRBD1 (6 bases). CDR3 length: 13 residues. The germline V and J ends were trimmed by 6 bases and 2 bases, with 10 bases remaining between them. CDR1 and CDR2 from the germline V gene are MNHNY and SVGAGI (reference sequence). For the CDR3, the DNA is TGTGCCAGCAGCACACAGGGAAACTATGGCTACACCTTC. Its translation is CASSTQGNYGYTF.

The chain links TRBV10-3 to TRBJ2-2, with 10 bases that match TRBD1. The CDR3 sequence is 16 residues long. With V trimmed by 5 bases and J by 5 bases, 8 bases remained unmatched. Germline CDR1 is ENHRY and CDR2 is SYGVKD. CDR3 nucleotide sequence: TGTGCCATCAGTCCCGACAGGGGGCAAGTGACCGGGGAGCTGTTTTTT. Protein product: CAISPDRGQVTGELFF.

This chain links TRBV30 with TRBJ1-1, with D possibly TRBD1 on 6 matching bases. The CDR3 loop spans 14 amino acids. With 1 base removed from V and 4 bases from J, the gap between germline ends came to 13 bases. Germline assignment: CDR1 GTSNPN and CDR2 SVGIG (reference sequence). The CDR3 DNA reads as TGTGCCTGGAGTGGGGTCGGACAGCTCACTGAAGCTTTCTTT. This encodes CAWSGVGQLTEAFF.

The J gene is TRBJ1-1, the V gene TRBV9; D might be TRBD1 (6 bases). Germline assignment: CDR1 SGDLS and CDR2 YYNGEE. The germline V and J ends were trimmed by 4 bases and 1 base, with 17 bases remaining between them. The CDR3 is made up of 16 amino acids. The CDR3 here is CASSNDPQTGNTEAFF. CDR3 nucleotide sequence: TGTGCCAGCAGCAACGACCCCCAGACAGGGAACACTGAAGCTTTCTTT.

The gene calls are TRBV7-9 and TRBJ1-1; TRBD1 might be the D (6 bases). This CDR3 region has 15 residues. Germline lookup yields CDR1 SEHNR and CDR2 FQNEAQ (reference sequence). V lost 2 bases and J 1 base, leaving 11 bases between the germline ends. The CDR3 nucleotides read TGTGCCAGCAGCTTACAGGGGAGGGGGAACACTGAAGCTTTCTTT. This encodes CASSLQGRGNTEAFF. Complete variable domain (other parts from reference TRBV7-9 and TRBJ1-1): DTGVSQNPRHKITKRGQNVTFRCDPISEHNRLYWYRQTLGQGPEFLTYFQNEAQLEKSRLLSDRFSAERPKGSFSTLEIQRTEQGDSAMYLCASSLQGRGNTEAFFGQGTRLTVV.

CDR3 DNA: TGTGCCAGCAGTTACGACAGGGCCAACTATGGCTACACCTTC. The encoded protein is CASSYDRANYGYTF. The chain joins TRBV6-6 to TRBJ1-2, with 7 bases that match TRBD1. J gave up 2 bases and V 2 bases, and 2 bases lay outside the gene matches. Looked up from germline, CDR1 is MNHNY and CDR2 is SVGAGI (reference sequence). The length of the CDR3 is 14 residues.

Here the CDR3 DNA reads TGTGCCAGCAGCGTAGTGGGGGGTGAAAAACTGTTTTTT. Its protein product is CASSVVGGEKLFF. The chain couples TRBV9 to TRBJ1-4, with a tentative D call TRBD1 (5 bases). This CDR3 has 13 residues. Germline CDR1 is SGDLS and CDR2 is YYNGEE. Between the trimmed V and J ends, which lost 0 bases and 7 bases, there was a span of 7 bases.

This sequence joins TRBV5-1 and TRBJ1-1, with D perhaps TRBD1 (6 bases). Germline CDR1 SGHRS, CDR2 YFSETQ. With 2 bases removed from V and 1 base from J, the gap between germline ends came to 12 bases. The CDR3 runs to 15 residues. The CDR3 DNA sequence: TGCGCCAGCAGCTTTCGGGGGGCTGAGAACACTGAAGCTTTCTTT. It codes for CASSFRGAENTEAFF.

This chain connects TRBV7-9 to TRBJ2-5; 12 bases align to TRBD2. The germline V gene has CDR1 SEHNR and CDR2 FQNEAQ (reference sequence). This CDR3 spans 17 amino acids. With V trimmed by 5 bases and J by 2 bases, 9 bases remained unmatched. CDR3 nucleotides: TGTGCCAGCAGCCAACCAGGACTAGCGGGGAAACAAGAGACCCAGTACTTC. Its protein is CASSQPGLAGKQETQYF.

This clone was observed once. The chain employs TRBV7-9 and TRBJ1-1, with 8 bases lining up with TRBD1. This CDR3 is 14 amino acids long. Germline V gives CDR1 SEHNR, CDR2 FQNEAQ (reference sequence). V lost 5 bases to trimming and J lost 2 bases; unmatched junction nucleotides: 4. The CDR3 DNA follows: TGTGCCAGCAGCCCAGGACAGGGCAACACTGAAGCTTTCTTT. It specifies CASSPGQGNTEAFF.

This chain connects TRBV7-2 to TRBJ1-2; perhaps TRBD1 as D (6 bases). Trimming cost V 5 bases and J 4 bases, with 11 bases left between them. CDR3 length: 13 amino acids. Germline CDR1 SGHTA, CDR2 FQGNSA. DNA for the CDR3: TGTGCCAGCAGCCAGGGGAGGGGCTATGGCTACACCTTC. This codes for CASSQGRGYGYTF.

The chain has TRBV6-5 and TRBJ1-2, with TRBD1 matching over 7 bases. J gave up 5 bases and V 0 bases, and 9 bases lay outside the gene matches. Germline CDR1 MNHEY, CDR2 SVGAGI. There are 16 residues in the CDR3. The CDR3 DNA reads TGTGCCAGCAGTTACTCTATCGGGGACAGTAATTATGGCTACACCTTC. Encoded protein: CASSYSIGDSNYGYTF.

V gene TRBV27 combines with J gene TRBJ1-2; D not certain. Trimming stripped 6 bases from V and 1 base from J, with 6 bases between. Germline CDR1 MNHEY, CDR2 SMNVEV (reference sequence). The CDR3 is 12 amino acids. The CDR3 loop reads CASSYDNYGYTF. DNA of the CDR3: TGTGCCAGCAGCTACGATAACTATGGCTACACCTTC.

As regards this clone: This specimen includes other DNA sequences encoding the same CDR3. V usage is TRBV30 and J usage is TRBJ1-4; maybe TRBD1 (5 bases). There are 13 residues in the CDR3. Trimming took 5 bases from V and 0 from J, leaving 7 bases between them. Germline V gene sequence: CDR1 GTSNPN, CDR2 SVGIG (reference sequence). The CDR3 DNA reads TGTGCCTGGGACAGATCAACTAATGAAAAACTGTTTTTT. It translates to CAWDRSTNEKLFF.

This chain connects TRBV11-2 to TRBJ1-5; the match to TRBD1 covers 7 bases. After removal of 0 bases from V and 4 bases from J, the junction contained 3 bases not matched to a gene. Germline CDR1 is SGHAT and CDR2 is FQNNGV. CDR3 size: 15 residues. The CDR3 nucleotides read TGTGCCAGCAGCTTAGATAAGGGGGCGAATCAGCCCCAGCATTTT. This translates into CASSLDKGANQPQHF.

The chain links TRBV30 to TRBJ2-1; 15 bases line up with TRBD2. This CDR3 has 14 amino acids. Germline CDR1 and CDR2: GTSNPN and SVGIG (reference sequence). After removal of 3 bases from V and 7 bases from J, the junction contained 1 base not matched to a gene. The CDR3 DNA follows: TGTGCCTGGAGAGGACTAGCGGGAGGGAATGAGCAGTTCTTC. It codes for CAWRGLAGGNEQFF.

This clone was seen only a few times. The sample contains more than one DNA sequence encoding this CDR3. The chain is built from TRBV15 and TRBJ1-6, with 9 nucleotides matching TRBD1. Germline values: CDR1 LNHNV, CDR2 YYDKDF (reference sequence). The CDR3 has 17 residues. The junction had 12 bases not matched to a gene; V was cut back by 5 bases and J by 7 bases. The CDR3 loop reads CATSPGGQGFQNSPLHF. CDR3 bases: TGTGCCACCAGCCCCGGGGGACAGGGCTTCCAAAATTCACCCCTCCACTTT. Together with reference TRBV15 and TRBJ1-6, the CDR3 gives the full variable domain: DAMVIQNPRYQVTQFGKPVTLSCSQTLNHNVMYWYQQKSSQAPKLLFHYYDKDFNNEADTPDNFQSRRPNTSFCFLDIRSPGLGDTAMYLCATSPGGQGFQNSPLHFGNGTRLTVT.

The chain combines TRBV7-9 with TRBJ2-2; TRBD2 matches at 9 bases. Germline V gives CDR1 SEHNR, CDR2 FQNEAQ (reference sequence). This CDR3 spans 16 amino acids. Trimming cost V 5 bases and J 3 bases; bases outside gene matches: 7. The CDR3 nucleotides are TGTGCCAGCAGCGACAAGCGGGGGGACCACACCGGGGAGCTGTTTTTT. Its protein is CASSDKRGDHTGELFF.

The V call is TRBV21-1, the J call TRBJ1-1; TRBD1, the table's D call, lacks a check against the DNA. TRBV21-1 constitutes a pseudogene. There are 14 residues in the CDR3. In DNA, the CDR3 is TGTGCCAGCAGCGGCCGGGACAGGGACACTGAAGCTTTCTTT. Encoded protein: CASSGRDRDTEAFF.

This clone was seen a few times. The rearrangement uses TRBV10-3 and TRBJ2-6; TRBD1 matches at 8 bases. After removal of 10 bases from V and 0 bases from J, the junction contained 5 bases not matched to a gene. CDR3 size: 15 residues. The germline V gene has CDR1 ENHRY and CDR2 SYGVKD. The CDR3 DNA follows: TGTGCCACGGGACAGGACAACTCTGGGGCCAACGTCCTGACTTTC. It is translated as CATGQDNSGANVLTF.

This sequence joins TRBV6-5 and TRBJ2-1; 11 nucleotides align to TRBD2. The germline CDR1 and CDR2 sequences are MNHEY and SVGAGI. V dropped 9 bases and J dropped 3; count of bases not matched to a gene: 4. The CDR3 contains 14 residues. The CDR3 region is CASGLAGHYNEQFF. CDR3 in DNA: TGTGCCAGTGGACTAGCGGGTCACTACAATGAGCAGTTCTTC.

CDR3 protein: CASSQGQGSYGYTF. The DNA of the CDR3 is TGTGCCAGCAGCCAGGGACAGGGGAGCTATGGCTACACCTTC. The chain is built from TRBV28 and TRBJ1-2, with TRBD1 matching 10 bases. The germline V gene encodes CDR1 MDHEN and CDR2 SYDVKM. Unmatched junction bases numbered 5, after V lost 6 bases and J lost 4 bases. The CDR3 spans 14 residues.

The chain has TRBV5-6 and TRBJ1-1, with D possibly being TRBD1 (6 bases). The germline V gene encodes CDR1 SGHDT and CDR2 YYEEEE. The V gene lost 4 bases and the J gene lost 5 bases, with 12 bases spanning the gap. The CDR3 totals 13 residues. For the CDR3, the DNA is TGTGCCAGCAGCGGGGGGGCGCGGACTGAAGCTTTCTTT. Translating gives CASSGGARTEAFF.

The chain uses TRBV27 and TRBJ1-1; 12 bases map to TRBD1. This CDR3 is 14 amino acids long. Per the germline V gene, CDR1 is MNHEY and CDR2 is SMNVEV (reference sequence). V dropped 7 bases and J dropped 5; count of bases not matched to a gene: 5. The CDR3 DNA is TGTGCCAGCACTCGGGACAGGGGGCAGACTGAAGCTTTCTTT. It is translated as CASTRDRGQTEAFF.